The entry that follows covers one TCR beta chain sequence. The antigen is unknown. This sample is part of a study of CD8+ T cells in alopecia areata. Findings of the study overall: With patients, TCR sharing proved less clear than in mice, a difference possibly related to HLA. Scalp sample sequencing also detects resident alphabeta T cells of normal skin. Researchers report lesional scalp, most notably alopecia totalis/universalis, outstripped normal scalp in clonality.

PBMCs were stained for CD3, CD4 and CD8, and CD4+ and CD8+ T cells were sorted. RNA was extracted and reverse transcribed into cDNA as the sequencing template. Using immunoSEQ multiplex PCR, the repertoire was profiled, and TCRdb retains in-frame clones only, with some absent. The table lists about 120,000 clones, around 64% of them singletons, with 2.5% to 3% in the top ten. Per the germline V gene, CDR1 is SGHTA and CDR2 is FQGNSA. Deletions cut 4 bases from V and 5 bases from J, with 11 bases between. The CDR3 extends over 13 amino acids. The sequencing sample was made of CD4+ T cells sorted from blood. The rearrangement joins TRBV7-2 to TRBJ2-5; weak D call: TRBD2 (5 bases). The source is a human donor in good health. DNA of the CDR3: TGTGCCAGCAGCTGGGAGTTTCTGGAGACCCAGTACTTC. Translation gives CASSWEFLETQYF.